The 2 T cell receptor beta chains presented below share a single source sample, sequenced in a study of blood T cells in healthy people across ages (dated by TCRdb to about 2015). Receptors were amplified or captured by 5' RACE. Sequencing was carried out with an Illumina HiSeq 2500. A second PCR of roughly 6 to 12 cycles was performed with a sample-barcoded 5' primer and a J-beta primer mix. Clones were called with MiXCR by TCRdb after fastp trimmed the public reads at Q25, and only in-frame beta chains were retained. Every entry covers one CDR3 protein and lists the most common genes and DNA from its rows. This sample has about 970,000 distinct CDR3 sequences in its table, and just over 50% of those were observed once. Of the sample, about 20% is held by the ten largest clones. Sequenced material: blood. These receptors were taken from an older woman in good health.

The chain has TRBV2 and TRBJ2-5, with D possibly TRBD2 on 5 matching bases. The CDR3 spans 15 residues. Per germline, CDR1 SNHLY and CDR2 FYNNEI. With 6 bases removed from V and 3 bases from J, the gap between germline ends came to 17 bases. For the CDR3, the DNA is TGTGCCAGCAGAGCCTCCACAGTTAGCGAAGAGACCCAGTACTTC. This codes for CASRASTVSEETQYF.

The rearrangement joins TRBV9 to TRBJ2-1; 7 bases fit TRBD1. V dropped 3 bases and J dropped 3; count of bases not matched to a gene: 6. This CDR3 has 15 amino acids. Germline assignment: CDR1 SGDLS and CDR2 YYNGEE. As DNA, the CDR3 is TGTGCCAGCAGCGACTACAGGGGCGTCTACAATGAGCAGTTCTTC. It translates to CASSDYRGVYNEQFF.